This entry describes one T cell receptor (beta chain). TCR beta CDR3 region amplification was performed from RNA transcripts. An initial round of RT-PCR targeting the TCR CDR3 relied on the HTBI primer set. In TCRdb, the multiplex PCR reads were re-called with MiXCR into one record per CDR3 protein. The repertoire holds more than 550,000 distinct CDR3 sequences, 40% to 55% seen once, with roughly 7.2% in the top ten. These data come from a study of T cells in Graves' hyperthyroidism and ophthalmopathy. This CDR3 is 12 amino acids long. The trim removed 5 bases at V and 7 bases at J, leaving 4 bases unmatched. Every diagnosis used clinical symptoms, serum thyroxine and TRAb, thyroid ultrasound and orbital computed tomography.

The sample comprised peripheral blood or thyroid tissue (not recorded which). The V gene is TRBV12-3 or TRBV12-4, the J gene TRBJ2-5, with TRBD2 matching 7 bases. The TCR comes from an adult man with Graves' disease, either hyperthyroidism or ophthalmopathy (not recorded which). This chain's CDR3 is CASSLIAGTQYF. For the CDR3, the DNA is TGTGCCAGCAGTCTTATAGCGGGGACCCAGTACTTC.